This section outlines one T cell receptor (beta chain) sequence together with its context. Its antigen is undetermined. These data are taken from a study of post-analysis software for immune sequencing data. Points from the study as a whole: Four to six TRBV segments (TRBV5-6, TRBV5-1 and TRBV20-1 among them) occurred more frequently in patients than in controls. Multiple sclerosis patients showed significantly lower normalized Chao1 diversity than controls did.

cDNA libraries of TCR beta carried unique molecular identifiers. A single record per CDR3 protein comes from TCRdb applying MiXCR to the PCR reads. The repertoire has about 680,000 distinct CDR3 sequences, approximately 59% of them found once; the top ten carry 10% to 12%. The V gene's germline CDR1 is SGHRS and CDR2 YFSETQ. The CDR3 spans 15 residues. The ends were cut back, 3 bases at V and 5 bases at J, with 17 bases in the middle. This sequence was found in a girl between 2 and 10 years old with multiple sclerosis. Sequencing was done on a sample of blood. The chain uses TRBV5-1 and TRBJ2-5; possibly TRBD2 for D (6 bases). CDR3 loop: CASSSFRGGGETQYF. The CDR3 bases are TGCGCCAGCAGCTCGTTCCGGGGCGGAGGGGAGACCCAGTACTTC. The whole variable domain, filled in from reference TRBV5-1 and TRBJ2-5, reads KAGVTQTPRYLIKTRGQQVTLSCSPISGHRSVSWYQQTPGQGLQFLFEYFSETQRNKGNFPGRFSGRQFSNSRSEMNVSTLELGDSALYLCASSSFRGGGETQYFGPGTRLLVL.